Listed below are T cell receptor beta chains from one sample, sequenced in a study of beta chain features in type 1 diabetes. Data came from immunoSEQ multiplex PCR; TCRdb stores just in-frame clones and leaves some out. The sample yields 860,000 or so clones, roughly 15% seen once. Sequencing was performed on naive CD4+ T cells from blood. The receptors were gathered from a woman under 30 in good health. Each CDR3 is given with its conserved first and last residue. Fields, in order: clone size, J gene, V gene, D gene, CDR3 length, CDR3 DNA, CDR3 protein. The D gene is left open where the match is weak. Clone sizes are given selectively: once, few, many, or a class where the clone is expanded.

size: once
J: TRBJ2-6
V: TRBV28
D: -
length: 16
DNA: TGTGCCAGTCCTCCGAAAGCTGGGTCTGGGGCCAACGTCCTGACTTTC
CDR3: CASPPKAGSGANVLTF

size: few
J: TRBJ2-3
V: TRBV7-9
D: -
length: 15
DNA: TGTGCCAGCAGCTTCCGCGGAACTAGCACAGATACGCAGTATTTT
CDR3: CASSFRGTSTDTQYF

size: few
J: TRBJ2-7
V: TRBV6-6
D: TRBD2
length: 12
DNA: TGTGCCAGTTCCTCGCGGGGGAGCGAGCAGTACTTC
CDR3: CASSSRGSEQYF

size: few
J: TRBJ2-1
V: TRBV7-9
D: -
length: 13
DNA: TGTGCCAGCAGCTTAGGGGACTCCAATGAGCAGTTCTTC
CDR3: CASSLGDSNEQFF

size: -
J: TRBJ2-5
V: TRBV9
D: -
length: 13
DNA: TGTGCCAGCAGCGTAGGGGGTCAAGAGACCCAGTACTTC
CDR3: CASSVGGQETQYF

size: -
J: TRBJ2-7
V: TRBV6-1
D: TRBD2
length: 14
DNA: TGTGCCACCGGGACTAGCGGGCGGTCCTACGAGCAGTACTTC
CDR3: CATGTSGRSYEQYF

size: -
J: TRBJ2-5
V: TRBV11-2
D: -
length: 13
DNA: TGTGCCAGCAGCTTAAGCATCCAAGAGACCCAGTACTTC
CDR3: CASSLSIQETQYF

size: -
J: TRBJ2-3
V: TRBV18
D: -
length: 13
DNA: TGTGCCAGCTCACCAATACTCACAGATACGCAGTATTTT
CDR3: CASSPILTDTQYF

size: few
J: TRBJ1-5
V: TRBV4-3
D: -
length: 14
DNA: TGCGCCAGCAGCCAAGGTCAAAACAATCAGCCCCAGCATTTT
CDR3: CASSQGQNNQPQHF

size: -
J: TRBJ2-2
V: TRBV19
D: -
length: 16
DNA: TGTGCCAGTAGTATAACGGGGGGCGCATACACCGGGGAGCTGTTTTTT
CDR3: CASSITGGAYTGELFF

size: few
J: TRBJ1-1
V: TRBV5-4
D: -
length: 14
DNA: TGTGCCAGCAGCTCGTCCCGGGACACTGTTCAAGCTTTCTTT
CDR3: CASSSSRDTVQAFF

size: few
J: TRBJ2-7
V: TRBV25-1
D: TRBD1
length: 18
DNA: TGTGCCAGCAGTGAAGGTTTCGGCAGGGGGCGAGTTCTGCCCGAGCAGTACTTC
CDR3: CASSEGFGRGRVLPEQYF

size: -
J: TRBJ2-7
V: TRBV2
D: TRBD2
length: 16
DNA: TGTGCCAGCAGTGTCCGACTAGCGGGGATAACCTACGAGCAGTACTTC
CDR3: CASSVRLAGITYEQYF

size: -
J: TRBJ2-1
V: TRBV7-2
D: TRBD2
length: 18
DNA: TGTGCCAGCAGCTCTACATCCCGGCCGGGACTAAAAATCTCTGAGCAGTTCTTC
CDR3: CASSSTSRPGLKISEQFF

size: few
J: TRBJ2-4
V: TRBV4-3
D: -
length: 15
DNA: TGCGCCAGCAGCCAAGGGGCTCTAGCCAAAAACATTCAGTACTTC
CDR3: CASSQGALAKNIQYF

size: -
J: TRBJ2-5
V: TRBV12-5
D: TRBD1
length: 14
DNA: TGTGCTAGTGGTTTAACGGGACAGCAAGAGACCCAGTACTTC
CDR3: CASGLTGQQETQYF

size: few
J: TRBJ2-5
V: TRBV7-2
D: -
length: 13
DNA: TGTGCCAGCAGCATCGACAGCCAGGGGACCCAGTACTTC
CDR3: CASSIDSQGTQYF